This is a list of T cell receptor beta chains from one sample in a study of blood T cell repertoires in COVID-19. The repertoire was sequenced with immunoSEQ multiplex PCR; TCRdb's copy has only in-frame clones and lacks some. The data hold 150,000 to 200,000 clones, with around 73% observed a single time. What was sequenced was PBMCs or T cells enriched from blood (not recorded which). The source is a woman in her fifties or sixties who had recovered from COVID-19. Both conserved end residues are part of each CDR3. The D gene is left open where the match is weak. The size entry is marked missing in some rows and otherwise reads once, few, many or a size class.

V gene	clone size	J gene	D gene	CDR3 protein	CDR3 DNA
TRBV18	.	TRBJ2-3	.	CASSATGGQTDTQYF	TGTGCCAGCTCAGCCACAGGAGGGCAAACAGATACGCAGTATTTT
TRBV4-1	.	TRBJ1-5	.	CASSQVQGIQPQHF	TGCGCCAGCAGCCAAGTTCAGGGGATTCAGCCCCAGCATTTT
TRBV29-1	few	TRBJ1-2	TRBD1	CSVDSDRALYGYTF	TGCAGCGTTGATTCTGACAGGGCCCTCTATGGCTACACCTTC
TRBV4-1	.	TRBJ1-3	TRBD1	CASSQTGGGNTIYF	TGCGCCAGCAGCCAAACAGGGGGCGGAAACACCATATATTTT
TRBV6-1	.	TRBJ2-1	TRBD1	CASSESQGISEQFF	TGTGCCAGCAGTGAGTCACAGGGGATCAGTGAGCAGTTCTTC
TRBV5-1	.	TRBJ2-2	.	CASSYNRGTGELFF	TGCGCCAGCAGCTACAATCGCGGTACCGGGGAGCTGTTTTTT
TRBV18	.	TRBJ1-1	.	CASSPAGNTEAFF	TGTGCCAGCTCTCCCGCGGGGAACACTGAAGCTTTCTTT
TRBV5-4	once	TRBJ2-7	.	CASSLGGLVDEQYF	TGTGCCAGCAGCTTGGGGGGGCTGGTCGACGAGCAGTACTTC
TRBV5-6	.	TRBJ2-7	.	CASSPQFSYEQYF	TGTGCCAGCAGCCCCCAGTTTTCCTACGAGCAGTACTTC
TRBV6-5	.	TRBJ2-7	TRBD1	CASSYSRQGNYEQYF	TGTGCCAGCAGTTACTCAAGACAGGGAAACTACGAGCAGTACTTC
TRBV15	.	TRBJ2-7	.	CATSTDSSSYEQYF	TGTGCCACCTCAACGGACAGTAGCTCCTACGAGCAGTACTTC
TRBV19	once	TRBJ1-5	TRBD1	CASSNPRGRGTYSNQPQHF	TGTGCCAGTAGCAATCCCAGGGGGCGCGGTACGTACAGCAATCAGCCCCAGCATTTT
TRBV5-4	.	TRBJ1-1	.	CASSSGLKNTEAFF	TGTGCCAGCAGCTCGGGACTGAAGAACACTGAAGCTTTCTTT
TRBV16	.	TRBJ1-2	.	CASSQSNGYTF	TGTGCCAGCAGCCAATCTAATGGCTACACCTTC
TRBV3-1/TRBV3-2	.	TRBJ2-5	.	CASSHRGASGGTQYF	TGTGCCAGCAGCCACCGGGGGGCCTCAGGAGGAACCCAGTACTTC
TRBV7-9	.	TRBJ2-2	TRBD1	CASSSTGGTGGELFF	TGTGCCAGCAGTAGTACAGGGGGAACGGGCGGGGAGCTGTTTTTT
TRBV21-1	.	TRBJ2-7	.	CASSKKSGLTSGKVIDEQYF	TGTGCCAGCAGCAAAAAGTCGGGGTTGACTAGCGGGAAGGTAATCGACGAGCAGTACTTC
TRBV19	.	TRBJ1-5	.	CASSREGDLRNQPQHF	TGTGCCAGTAGCCGCGAGGGGGATCTAAGGAATCAGCCCCAGCATTTT
TRBV6-5	.	TRBJ1-6	.	CASSYSGAHSPLHF	TGTGCCAGCAGTTACTCAGGGGCCCATTCACCCCTCCACTTT
TRBV29-1	.	TRBJ2-1	.	CSVEYTYNEQFF	TGCAGCGTTGAATATACATACAATGAGCAGTTCTTC
TRBV5-1	few	TRBJ2-1	.	CASSSRVDNEQFF	TGCGCCAGCAGCTCCAGGGTGGACAATGAGCAGTTCTTC
TRBV7-9	.	TRBJ1-1	.	CASSLVARQEAFF	TGTGCCAGCAGCTTGGTGGCCAGGCAAGAAGCTTTCTTT
TRBV24-1	.	TRBJ2-3	.	CATSDTPSTDTQYF	TGTGCCACCAGTGATACTCCGAGCACAGATACGCAGTATTTT
TRBV2	.	TRBJ2-3	TRBD1	CASRGQGAATDTQYF	TGTGCCAGCAGAGGACAGGGGGCGGCTACAGATACGCAGTATTTT
TRBV29-1	.	TRBJ2-7	.	CSVAGLFYEQYF	TGCAGCGTTGCCGGACTATTTTACGAGCAGTACTTC
TRBV2	.	TRBJ1-4	.	CASSEGDIGTGEKLFF	TGTGCCAGCAGTGAAGGGGACATCGGGACGGGTGAAAAACTGTTTTTT
TRBV28	.	TRBJ2-1	.	CASRSGTPRHEQFF	TGTGCCAGCAGATCTGGGACACCCCGCCATGAGCAGTTCTTC
TRBV10-3	once	TRBJ2-5	TRBD1	CAISEGTGPETQYF	TGTGCCATCAGTGAAGGGACAGGGCCGGAGACCCAGTACTTC